Presented here are 4 T cell receptor beta chains from one specimen sequenced in a study of blood T cells in healthy people across ages. Next came a second PCR, run for about 7 to 12 cycles, which used a sample-barcoded 5' primer along with a J-beta primer mix. TCRdb fed the 5' RACE reads into MiXCR, producing one record per CDR3 protein. Altogether hundreds of thousands of distinct CDR3 sequences are present, approximately 53% being singletons, with the ten largest covering roughly 24%. Sequenced sample: blood. All receptors come from a man in his forties in good health.

This clonotype came up a few times. The chain is built from TRBV29-1 and TRBJ2-3; weak D call: TRBD1 (5 bases). Trimming cost V 7 bases and J 2 bases, with 16 bases left between them. Germline CDR1 SQVTM, CDR2 ANQGSEA. The CDR3 runs 14 residues. The CDR3 nucleotides read TGCAGCGGGGGCCCTTGGGTACCCACAGATACGCAGTATTTT. Its protein product is CSGGPWVPTDTQYF.

The genes are TRBV20-1 and TRBJ2-7; D uncertain. The CDR3 has 16 amino acids. Looked up from germline, CDR1 is DFQATT and CDR2 is SNEGSKA (reference sequence). V dropped 3 bases and J dropped 0 bases, with 18 bases sitting between them. The chain's CDR3 is CSASWFGRPNSYEQYF. CDR3 DNA: TGCAGTGCTAGTTGGTTCGGCAGGCCGAACTCCTACGAGCAGTACTTC.

This sequence joins TRBV7-8 and TRBJ2-1; D is unresolved. The assigned J gene may be wrong: the sequence end matches TRBJ2-7 better. Germline CDR1 is SGHVS and CDR2 is FQNEAQ. The CDR3 loop spans 16 amino acids. DNA for the CDR3: TGTGCCAGCAGCTTCGAACCGGCCTCCCCCCACAATGAGCAGTACTTC. Encoded protein: CASSFEPASPHNEQYF.

This clonotype was detected a few times. The CDR3 bases are TGCAGCGTTGACGCGGGAAACTATGGCTACACCTTC. As protein: CSVDAGNYGYTF. The chain combines TRBV29-1 with TRBJ1-2; D is uncertain. The CDR3 loop spans 12 amino acids. V was trimmed by 3 bases and J by 2 bases, leaving 7 bases between them. Germline values: CDR1 SQVTM, CDR2 ANQGSEA.